This T cell receptor beta chain stems from a study of cytomegalovirus exposure and HLA in healthy donors. This PCR relied on a set of 60 Vbeta primers and 13 Jbeta primers. Sequenced by immunoSEQ multiplex PCR; TCRdb stores in-frame clones only, minus some. The sample table sets out roughly 53,000 clones. Trimming took off 5 bases at V and 2 bases at J, with 13 bases between the two ends. The CDR3 loop spans 14 amino acids. Germline V gives CDR1 SGHRS, CDR2 YFSETQ. The chain carries TRBV5-1 and TRBJ1-2; D gene unclear. The sequenced material came from PBMCs. The clonotype was recovered from a female donor in good health and CMV-seronegative. CDR3 bases: TGCGCCAGCAGTTCTTCACCGGAGAACTATGGCTACACCTTC. Translating it yields CASSSSPENYGYTF.